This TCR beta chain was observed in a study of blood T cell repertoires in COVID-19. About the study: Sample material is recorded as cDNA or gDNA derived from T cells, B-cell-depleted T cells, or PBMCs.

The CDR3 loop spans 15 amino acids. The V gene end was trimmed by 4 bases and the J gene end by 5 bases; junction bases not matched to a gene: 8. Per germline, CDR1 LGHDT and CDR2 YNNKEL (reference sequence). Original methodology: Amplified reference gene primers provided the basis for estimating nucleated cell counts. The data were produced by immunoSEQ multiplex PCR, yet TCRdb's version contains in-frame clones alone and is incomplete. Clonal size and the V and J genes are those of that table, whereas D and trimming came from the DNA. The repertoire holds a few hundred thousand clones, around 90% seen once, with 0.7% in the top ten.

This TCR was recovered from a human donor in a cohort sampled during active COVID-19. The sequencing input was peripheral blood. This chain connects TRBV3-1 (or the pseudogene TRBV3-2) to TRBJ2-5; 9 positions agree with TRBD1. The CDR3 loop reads CASSPGQGRWETQYF. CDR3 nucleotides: TGTGCCAGCAGCCCCGGACAGGGGAGATGGGAGACCCAGTACTTC.